Listed below are T cell receptor beta chains from one sample, sequenced in a study of blood T cell repertoires in COVID-19. Profiled with immunoSEQ multiplex PCR; TCRdb holds only in-frame clones, not every one. Seen here are roughly 180,000 clones, roughly 81% observed once, and the top ten hold approximately 10%. Sequencing was carried out using peripheral blood. These receptors all stem from a woman aged 40 to 50 with COVID-19, enrolled during active disease. Each CDR3 is given with its conserved first and last residue. The order of the fields is clone size, V gene, J gene, D gene, CDR3 DNA, CDR3 protein. D genes are given only for firm matches. Some rows mark clone size as missing; the rest say once, few, many or name a class of expanded clone.

clone size: .
V gene: TRBV19
J gene: TRBJ2-1
D gene: .
CDR3 DNA: TGTGCCAGCAGGGGGACTGGGGGCAGGAACAATGAGCAGTTCTTC
CDR3 protein: CASRGTGGRNNEQFF

clone size: .
V gene: TRBV24-1
J gene: TRBJ2-1
D gene: TRBD2
CDR3 DNA: TGTGCCACCAGTGATGGAGCGGGACCGAACAATGAGCAGTTCTTC
CDR3 protein: CATSDGAGPNNEQFF

clone size: once
V gene: TRBV12-3/TRBV12-4
J gene: TRBJ2-7
D gene: .
CDR3 DNA: TGTGCCAGCAGGGACTCATACTCCTACGAGCAGTACTTC
CDR3 protein: CASRDSYSYEQYF

clone size: .
V gene: TRBV18
J gene: TRBJ2-1
D gene: .
CDR3 DNA: TGTGCCAGCTCACCATCGCGGCCGAACTACAATGAGCAGTTCTTC
CDR3 protein: CASSPSRPNYNEQFF

clone size: .
V gene: TRBV9
J gene: TRBJ2-7
D gene: TRBD1
CDR3 DNA: TGTGCCAGCAGCTACTCGACAGGGGACGAGCAGTACTTC
CDR3 protein: CASSYSTGDEQYF

clone size: many
V gene: TRBV11-2
J gene: TRBJ2-2
D gene: .
CDR3 DNA: TGTGCCAGCAGTCAAAGGACTTCAAACACCGGGGAGCTGTTTTTT
CDR3 protein: CASSQRTSNTGELFF

clone size: few
V gene: TRBV18
J gene: TRBJ2-1
D gene: TRBD2
CDR3 DNA: TGTGCCAGCTCACAAGGACTAGATGATGAGCAGTTCTTC
CDR3 protein: CASSQGLDDEQFF

clone size: .
V gene: TRBV3-1/TRBV3-2
J gene: TRBJ1-2
D gene: .
CDR3 DNA: TGTGCCAGCAGCCATTGGGGTCAAAATGGGGGCGAGGATGGTGGCTACACCTTC
CDR3 protein: CASSHWGQNGGEDGGYTF

clone size: .
V gene: TRBV2
J gene: TRBJ2-3
D gene: TRBD1
CDR3 DNA: TGTGCCAGCGGCCGGACAGGACGCACAGATACGCAGTATTTT
CDR3 protein: CASGRTGRTDTQYF

clone size: .
V gene: TRBV19
J gene: TRBJ1-5
D gene: .
CDR3 DNA: TGTGCCGTTCACAGGTATAGCAATCAGCCCCAGCATTTT
CDR3 protein: CAVHRYSNQPQHF

clone size: .
V gene: TRBV6-2/TRBV6-3
J gene: TRBJ1-2
D gene: .
CDR3 DNA: TGTGCCAGCAGTCTACAGGGCTATGGCTACACCTTC
CDR3 protein: CASSLQGYGYTF

clone size: .
V gene: TRBV28
J gene: TRBJ2-5
D gene: .
CDR3 DNA: TGTGCCAGCAGTTTACCCCACGAGGAGACCCAGTACTTC
CDR3 protein: CASSLPHEETQYF

clone size: many
V gene: TRBV5-4
J gene: TRBJ2-1
D gene: TRBD2
CDR3 DNA: TGTGCCAGCAGCTTGGCCTTTAGCGGGGTTAGCTCCTACAATGAGCAGTTCTTC
CDR3 protein: CASSLAFSGVSSYNEQFF

clone size: .
V gene: TRBV29-1
J gene: TRBJ1-1
D gene: TRBD1
CDR3 DNA: TGCAGCGTTGAAGACAGGGGGCAGGTAACTGAAGCTTTCTTT
CDR3 protein: CSVEDRGQVTEAFF

clone size: .
V gene: TRBV11-2
J gene: TRBJ2-7
D gene: TRBD2
CDR3 DNA: TGTGCCAGCAGCTTAACTCGGACTAGCGGGGGTTCCTACGAGCAGTACTTC
CDR3 protein: CASSLTRTSGGSYEQYF

clone size: few
V gene: TRBV15
J gene: TRBJ2-3
D gene: TRBD2
CDR3 DNA: TGTGCCACCAGCAGAGATCCCGTCGATATTTCCCTAGCGGGGCGCGGCGCAGATACGCAGTATTTT
CDR3 protein: CATSRDPVDISLAGRGADTQYF

clone size: .
V gene: TRBV29-1
J gene: TRBJ2-1
D gene: TRBD2
CDR3 DNA: TGCAGCGTTGAAGATAGTTTCGCGGGAGGGCCGGTCTTC
CDR3 protein: CSVEDSFAGGPVF

clone size: .
V gene: TRBV29-1
J gene: TRBJ2-1
D gene: TRBD1
CDR3 DNA: TGCAGCGTTGAAGAGACAGGGGGCCCCCTCAATGAGCAGTTCTTC
CDR3 protein: CSVEETGGPLNEQFF

clone size: many
V gene: TRBV3-1/TRBV3-2
J gene: TRBJ2-1
D gene: TRBD2
CDR3 DNA: TGTGCCAGCAGCCAGGGTAGACTAGCGGGAGGGTACAGTGAGCAGTTCTTC
CDR3 protein: CASSQGRLAGGYSEQFF

clone size: .
V gene: TRBV20-1
J gene: TRBJ2-1
D gene: TRBD1
CDR3 DNA: TGCAGTGCTAGTCGTTGGGACAGCTCCTACAATGAGCAGTTCTTC
CDR3 protein: CSASRWDSSYNEQFF

clone size: .
V gene: TRBV28
J gene: TRBJ2-7
D gene: TRBD1
CDR3 DNA: TGTGCCAGCAGCCCCGGTGGACAGGGCTGGTCCTACGAGCAGTACTTC
CDR3 protein: CASSPGGQGWSYEQYF

clone size: .
V gene: TRBV14
J gene: TRBJ2-3
D gene: .
CDR3 DNA: TGTGCCAGCAGCCGGGACTCCCTGACTACAGATACGCAGTATTTT
CDR3 protein: CASSRDSLTTDTQYF

clone size: .
V gene: TRBV19
J gene: TRBJ1-3
D gene: .
CDR3 DNA: TGTGCCAGTAGATCACCCGGACAGACTGGAAACACCATATATTTT
CDR3 protein: CASRSPGQTGNTIYF

clone size: once
V gene: TRBV7-8
J gene: TRBJ2-5
D gene: .
CDR3 DNA: TGTGCCAGCAGCCCGGGGGAGACCCAGTACTTC
CDR3 protein: CASSPGETQYF

clone size: .
V gene: TRBV10-3
J gene: TRBJ1-1
D gene: .
CDR3 DNA: TGTGCCATCAGGACCAAAGAGGGCCCTGAAGCTTTCTTT
CDR3 protein: CAIRTKEGPEAFF

clone size: .
V gene: TRBV28
J gene: TRBJ2-5
D gene: TRBD1
CDR3 DNA: TGTGCCAGCAGTTTTGAGGGGGCTCGGGGAGAGACCCAGTACTTC
CDR3 protein: CASSFEGARGETQYF

clone size: .
V gene: TRBV29-1
J gene: TRBJ1-2
D gene: TRBD1
CDR3 DNA: TGCAGCACCAATCCGGACAGGGGCGGCTACACCTTC
CDR3 protein: CSTNPDRGGYTF

clone size: .
V gene: TRBV16
J gene: TRBJ1-5
D gene: TRBD1
CDR3 DNA: TGTGCCAGCAGCCAAACCGGGACAGGGGGACAGCCCCAGCATTTT
CDR3 protein: CASSQTGTGGQPQHF

clone size: .
V gene: TRBV7-8
J gene: TRBJ1-1
D gene: .
CDR3 DNA: TGTGCCAGCAGCTTAGGAGGCCTAGCTTTCTTT
CDR3 protein: CASSLGGLAFF

clone size: .
V gene: TRBV10-2
J gene: TRBJ2-3
D gene: .
CDR3 DNA: TGCGCCAGCGCTTGGGACTTAGCTACGAATACGCAGTATTTT
CDR3 protein: CASAWDLATNTQYF

clone size: .
V gene: TRBV2
J gene: TRBJ2-1
D gene: .
CDR3 DNA: TGTGCCAGCAGTGAATTTTCCGGGTTCAATGAGCAGTTCTTC
CDR3 protein: CASSEFSGFNEQFF

clone size: .
V gene: TRBV2
J gene: TRBJ2-7
D gene: .
CDR3 DNA: TGTGCCAGCAGTGAAAGTCTAGCGCTCTACGAGCAGTACTTC
CDR3 protein: CASSESLALYEQYF

clone size: .
V gene: TRBV4-2
J gene: TRBJ1-1
D gene: .
CDR3 DNA: TGTGCCAGCAGCCAAGAGTCCGAGATGAACACTGAAGCTTTCTTT
CDR3 protein: CASSQESEMNTEAFF

clone size: .
V gene: TRBV19
J gene: TRBJ1-5
D gene: TRBD1
CDR3 DNA: TGTGCCAGTAGAAATACAGGGGGAAGTCAGCCCCAGCATTTT
CDR3 protein: CASRNTGGSQPQHF

clone size: .
V gene: TRBV5-4
J gene: TRBJ2-2
D gene: TRBD2
CDR3 DNA: TGTGCCAGCAGCCCGGGGGGGGCGAACACCGGGGAGCTGTTTTTT
CDR3 protein: CASSPGGANTGELFF

clone size: .
V gene: TRBV29-1
J gene: TRBJ2-1
D gene: TRBD2
CDR3 DNA: TGCAGCGTCTCCAGGACTAGCGGGGGGTACAGCTCCTACAATGAGCAGTTCTTC
CDR3 protein: CSVSRTSGGYSSYNEQFF

clone size: once
V gene: TRBV13
J gene: TRBJ1-6
D gene: .
CDR3 DNA: TGTGCCAGCAGCCCAGCGGGCTCCTATAATTCACCCCTCCACTTT
CDR3 protein: CASSPAGSYNSPLHF

clone size: .
V gene: TRBV7-3
J gene: TRBJ2-1
D gene: TRBD2
CDR3 DNA: TGTGCCAGCAGCTTAACGACTAGCGGGGGGGCCTTCTCGAATGAGCAGTTCTTC
CDR3 protein: CASSLTTSGGAFSNEQFF

clone size: .
V gene: TRBV27
J gene: TRBJ2-1
D gene: TRBD1
CDR3 DNA: TGTGCCAGCAGTTTATCGATGGGGGCCAGGGGGTCCTACAATGAGCAGTTCTTC
CDR3 protein: CASSLSMGARGSYNEQFF

clone size: .
V gene: TRBV14
J gene: TRBJ2-2
D gene: .
CDR3 DNA: TGTGCCAGCAGCCAAGTTCAAGGGGGTACAGGCGGGGAGCTGTTTTTT
CDR3 protein: CASSQVQGGTGGELFF

clone size: .
V gene: TRBV5-1
J gene: TRBJ2-7
D gene: TRBD2
CDR3 DNA: TGCGCCAGCAGGAGGCAGGGACTAGCGGGAGACGAGCAGTACTTC
CDR3 protein: CASRRQGLAGDEQYF

clone size: .
V gene: TRBV15
J gene: TRBJ1-5
D gene: TRBD1
CDR3 DNA: TGTGCCACCAGCAGAGATAACAGGGGTAGTCAGCCCCAGCATTTT
CDR3 protein: CATSRDNRGSQPQHF

clone size: .
V gene: TRBV3-1/TRBV3-2
J gene: TRBJ1-4
D gene: .
CDR3 DNA: TGTGCCAGCAGCCAAAGACAGAGGAATGAAAAACTGTTTTTT
CDR3 protein: CASSQRQRNEKLFF

clone size: once
V gene: TRBV3-1/TRBV3-2
J gene: TRBJ1-5
D gene: .
CDR3 DNA: TGTGCCAGCAGCCAAGGGCAGGGGATGCCCCAGCATTTT
CDR3 protein: CASSQGQGMPQHF

clone size: few
V gene: TRBV5-1
J gene: TRBJ1-1
D gene: .
CDR3 DNA: TGCGCCAGCAGCTCCATCGGTGGTAACACTGAAGCTTTCTTT
CDR3 protein: CASSSIGGNTEAFF

clone size: .
V gene: TRBV2
J gene: TRBJ1-3
D gene: .
CDR3 DNA: TGTGCCAGGGGAACAGGGCGTGGAAACACCATATATTTT
CDR3 protein: CARGTGRGNTIYF

clone size: few
V gene: TRBV2
J gene: TRBJ1-2
D gene: TRBD1
CDR3 DNA: TGTGCCAGCAGTCAACAGGGGTTTGGCTACACCTTC
CDR3 protein: CASSQQGFGYTF

clone size: .
V gene: TRBV7-9
J gene: TRBJ2-1
D gene: TRBD2
CDR3 DNA: TGTGCCACAAGGACTAGCGGGGTGAACAATGAGCAGTTCTTC
CDR3 protein: CATRTSGVNNEQFF

clone size: .
V gene: TRBV3-1/TRBV3-2
J gene: TRBJ2-3
D gene: .
CDR3 DNA: TGTGCCAGCAGCCAAGATCGGTATACGCAGTATTTT
CDR3 protein: CASSQDRYTQYF

clone size: .
V gene: TRBV4-2
J gene: TRBJ1-2
D gene: .
CDR3 DNA: TGTGCCAGCAGCCAAGATGGGGGGAACAACTATGGCTACACCTTC
CDR3 protein: CASSQDGGNNYGYTF

clone size: few
V gene: TRBV7-9
J gene: TRBJ2-5
D gene: .
CDR3 DNA: TGTGCCAGCAGCCCCCTCCCCCTGCGGGGCAGAGGTGAGACCCAGTACTTC
CDR3 protein: CASSPLPLRGRGETQYF